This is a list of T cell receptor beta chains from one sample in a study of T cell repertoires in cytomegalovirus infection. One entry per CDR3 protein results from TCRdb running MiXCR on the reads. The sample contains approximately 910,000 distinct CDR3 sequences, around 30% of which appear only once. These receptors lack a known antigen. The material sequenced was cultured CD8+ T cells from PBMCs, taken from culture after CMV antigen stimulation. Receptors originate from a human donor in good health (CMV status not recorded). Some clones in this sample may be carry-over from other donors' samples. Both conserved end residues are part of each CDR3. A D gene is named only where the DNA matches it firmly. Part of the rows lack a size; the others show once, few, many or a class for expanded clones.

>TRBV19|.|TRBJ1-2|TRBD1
TGTGCCAGTAGTGGGACGAGGGACAGCGACTATGGCTACACCTTC
CASSGTRDSDYGYTF
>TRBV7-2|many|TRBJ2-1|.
TGTGCCAGCAGCTTGTCGGAGGCTGGGTACAATGAGCAGTTCTTC
CASSLSEAGYNEQFF
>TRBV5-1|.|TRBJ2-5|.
TGCGCCAGCATTCAGGGTTTTGATAGCCAAGAGACCCAGTACTTC
CASIQGFDSQETQYF
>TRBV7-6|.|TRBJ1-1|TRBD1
TGTGCCAGCAGCTTAGCCAGGACAGGGGAGAACACTGAAGCTTTCTTT
CASSLARTGENTEAFF
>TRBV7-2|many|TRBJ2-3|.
TGTGCCAGCAGCTTAAGAGGGGGGGCCCCAGATACGCAGTATTTT
CASSLRGGAPDTQYF
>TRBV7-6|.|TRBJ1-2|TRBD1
TGTGCCAGCAGCCCCCCTACAGGGGGCGATGGCTACACCTTC
CASSPPTGGDGYTF
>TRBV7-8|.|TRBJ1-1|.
TGTGCCAGCAGCTTCGGTGGCAGGGCGAGCACTGAAGCTTTCTTT
CASSFGGRASTEAFF
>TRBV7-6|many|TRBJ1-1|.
TGTGCCAGCAGCCAAACGGACGGTCTGAACACTGAAGCTTTCTTT
CASSQTDGLNTEAFF
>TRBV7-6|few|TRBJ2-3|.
TGTGCCAGCAGCTTAGCGGGTGCGGACTCAAATACGCAGTATTTT
CASSLAGADSNTQYF
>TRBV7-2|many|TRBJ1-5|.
TGTGCCAGCAGCAAGCAAGGGAGAGGCATTAGCAATCAGCCCCAGCATTTT
CASSKQGRGISNQPQHF
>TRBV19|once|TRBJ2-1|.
TGTGCCAGTAGTTCTAACGACTTATCCTACAATGAGCAGTTCTTC
CASSSNDLSYNEQFF
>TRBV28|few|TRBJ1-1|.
TGTGCCAGCAGTTCCACCGGGCTCCTGAACACTGAAGCTTTCTTT
CASSSTGLLNTEAFF
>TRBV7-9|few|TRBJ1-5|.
TGTGCCAGCAGCTTAGGGACGGGGCCCATTCAGCCCCAGCATTTT
CASSLGTGPIQPQHF
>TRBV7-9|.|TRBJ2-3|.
TGTGCCAGCAGCATAACCGGGACTCGACCCACAGATACGCAGTATTTT
CASSITGTRPTDTQYF
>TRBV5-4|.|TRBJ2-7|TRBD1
TGTGCCAGCAGCGGGCCGAGGAGAACAGGGGCCTCCTCGGGATACGAGCAGTACTTC
CASSGPRRTGASSGYEQYF
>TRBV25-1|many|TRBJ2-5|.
TGTGCCAGCAGACAGGGAAACCAAGAGACCCAGTACTTC
CASRQGNQETQYF
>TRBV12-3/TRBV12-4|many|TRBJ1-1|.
TGTGCCAGCAGTTTACGGGGGCCACGAAAAAGAGCTTTCTTT
CASSLRGPRKRAFF
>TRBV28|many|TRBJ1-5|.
TGTGCCACCCGCACTGGCTATCAGCCCCAGCATTTT
CATRTGYQPQHF
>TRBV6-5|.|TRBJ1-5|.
TGTGCCAGCAGTTACTCCGCAGATAACTGGCCCCAGCATTTT
CASSYSADNWPQHF
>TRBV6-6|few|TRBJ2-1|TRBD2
TGTGCCAGCAGTTACTCAGCTAGCGGGATCAATGAGCAGTTCTTC
CASSYSASGINEQFF
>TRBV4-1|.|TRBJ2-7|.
TGCGCCAGCAGCCTCTTTCGGGGGCAATTCTACGAGCAGTACTTC
CASSLFRGQFYEQYF
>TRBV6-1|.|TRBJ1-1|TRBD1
TGTGCCGGACGACAGGGGAACACTGAAGCTTTCTTT
CAGRQGNTEAFF
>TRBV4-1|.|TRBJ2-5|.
TGCGCCAGCAGCCAAGTTATGGGTTTGGAGACCCAGTACTTC
CASSQVMGLETQYF
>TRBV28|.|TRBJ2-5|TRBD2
TGTGCCAGCAGTTTACCATCATCCGGGACTAGCGGGGAAGAGACCCAGTACTTC
CASSLPSSGTSGEETQYF
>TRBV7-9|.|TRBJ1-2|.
TGTGCCAGCAGCTTAAAGGAGGGGATGGGCTACACCTTC
CASSLKEGMGYTF
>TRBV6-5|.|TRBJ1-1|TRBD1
TGTGCCAGCGGTCCGGACAGGGGATACACTGAAGCTTTCTTT
CASGPDRGYTEAFF
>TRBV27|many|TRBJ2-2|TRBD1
TGTGCCAGTCTACGACAGGGTGGAACCGGGGAGCTGTTTTTT
CASLRQGGTGELFF
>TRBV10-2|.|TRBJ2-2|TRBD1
TGCGCCACCTGGGACAGCCAGAACACCGGGGAGCTGTTTTTT
CATWDSQNTGELFF
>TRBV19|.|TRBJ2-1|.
TGTGCCAGTAGTAACCAGGGGACTCACAATGAGCAGTTCTTC
CASSNQGTHNEQFF
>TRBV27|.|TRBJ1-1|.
TGTGCCAGCAGTTTATCAGGGGAGGGGAACACTGTAGCTTTCTTT
CASSLSGEGNTVAFF
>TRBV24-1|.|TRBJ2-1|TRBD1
TGTGCCACCAGTTCCGACAGGGGGCCGGGTGAGCAGTTCTTC
CATSSDRGPGEQFF
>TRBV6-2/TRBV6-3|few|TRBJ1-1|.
TGTGCCAGCAGCATTTCAATTCCTTCCACTGAAGCTTTCTTT
CASSISIPSTEAFF
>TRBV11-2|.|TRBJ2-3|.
TGTGCCACTTCTAGCAGCCCCACAGATACGCAGTATTTT
CATSSSPTDTQYF
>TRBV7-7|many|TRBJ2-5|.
TGTGCTAGCAGCTTCTCGGCAGAACGCCAAGAGACCCAGTACTTC
CASSFSAERQETQYF
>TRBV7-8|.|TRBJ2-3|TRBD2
TGTGCCAGCAGCTCGTTACTAGCGGGGGTAGAAGGCACAGATACGCAGTATTTT
CASSSLLAGVEGTDTQYF
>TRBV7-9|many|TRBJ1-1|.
TGTGCCAGCAGCCCTGAGACAGCTCCAGGGACTGAAGCTTTCTTT
CASSPETAPGTEAFF
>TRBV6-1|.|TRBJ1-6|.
TGTGCCAGCACCAGGCGGTTGGGACAACTTAATTCACCCCTCCACTTT
CASTRRLGQLNSPLHF
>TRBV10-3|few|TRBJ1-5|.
TGTGCCATCAGTGACCCCTTGGGGGAGGATCAGCCCCAGCATTTT
CAISDPLGEDQPQHF
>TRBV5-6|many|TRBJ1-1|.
TGTGCCAGCAGGGACGCGGAATTCACTGAAGCTTTCTTT
CASRDAEFTEAFF
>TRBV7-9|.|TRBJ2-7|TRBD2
TGTGCCAGCAGCCACACTAGCGGGGGGGCCGACTACGAGCAGTACTTC
CASSHTSGGADYEQYF
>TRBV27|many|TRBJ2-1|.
TGTGCCAGCAGTCTCTCTAGGGACAATGAGCAGTTCTTC
CASSLSRDNEQFF
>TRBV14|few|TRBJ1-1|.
TGTGCCAGCAGCCATGCAGGGCAAGGCACTGAAGCTTTCTTT
CASSHAGQGTEAFF
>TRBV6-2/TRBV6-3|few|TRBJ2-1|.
TGTGCCAGCAGGACGACAGTCGACTCCTACAATGAGCAGTTCTTC
CASRTTVDSYNEQFF
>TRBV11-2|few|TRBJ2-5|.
TGTGCCAGCAGCCGAAAGAGCTCACAAGAGACCCAGTACTTC
CASSRKSSQETQYF
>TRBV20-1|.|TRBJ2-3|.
TGCAGTGCTAGTCAAGCGGGCACAGATACGCAGTATTTT
CSASQAGTDTQYF
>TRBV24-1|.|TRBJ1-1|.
TGTGCCACCAGTGACGCCATGGACAGAGGGACTGAAGCTTTCTTT
CATSDAMDRGTEAFF
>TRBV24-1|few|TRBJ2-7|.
TGTGCCACCAGTGATCTGGACCAACCCTCCTACGAGCAGTACTTC
CATSDLDQPSYEQYF
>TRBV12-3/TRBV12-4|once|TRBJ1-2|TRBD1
TGTGCCAGCAGTCACCGGGACAGGGCGCGGGGGAACTATGGCTACACCTTC
CASSHRDRARGNYGYTF
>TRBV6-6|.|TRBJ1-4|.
TGTGCCAGCAGACCCCAGGTTGGGGTTGAGGAAAAACTGTTTTTT
CASRPQVGVEEKLFF
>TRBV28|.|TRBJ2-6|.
TGTGCCAGCAGTTTATTGACGGGTTCCGGGGCCAACGTCCTGACTTTC
CASSLLTGSGANVLTF
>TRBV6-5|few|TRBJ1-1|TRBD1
TGTGCCAGCAGTTACTCCGGACAGGGAGTCACTGAAGCTTTCTTT
CASSYSGQGVTEAFF
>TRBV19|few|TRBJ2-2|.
TGTGCCAGTAGTATCGGCGAGAACACCGGGGAGCTGTTTTTT
CASSIGENTGELFF
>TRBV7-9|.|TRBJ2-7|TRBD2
TGTGCCAGCAGCCCTCGGGGGGGGGTGGTCTACAATGAGCAGTACTTC
CASSPRGGVVYNEQYF
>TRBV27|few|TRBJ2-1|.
TGTGCCAGCAGTTTTTTCCTAGGGGCCAATGAGCAGTTCTTC
CASSFFLGANEQFF
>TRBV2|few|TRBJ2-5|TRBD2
TGTGCCAGCAGGATCCCACGGGCTAGCGGGGGGGCCGGGACCCAGTACTTC
CASRIPRASGGAGTQYF
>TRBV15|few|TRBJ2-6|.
TGTGCCACCAGCCGACAACCCAACGTCCTGACTTTC
CATSRQPNVLTF
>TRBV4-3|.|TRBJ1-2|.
TGCGCCAGCAGCCAAGATTCCGGGGTGGGCTATGGCTACACCTTC
CASSQDSGVGYGYTF
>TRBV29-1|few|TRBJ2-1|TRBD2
TGCAGCGTCAAGCGGGGAGAGCAGTTCTTC
CSVKRGEQFF
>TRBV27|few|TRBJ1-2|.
TGTGCCAGCAGTTTATCTGCTCCGACAGTCTATGGCTACACCTTC
CASSLSAPTVYGYTF
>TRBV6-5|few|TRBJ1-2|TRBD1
TGTGCCAGCAGCAGGGGGACAGGAACTGGCTACACCTTC
CASSRGTGTGYTF